Below, 2 T cell receptor beta chains from the same sample are listed, as sequenced in a study of regulatory T cells in long-lasting Graves disease. Time point given: persistent/refractory GD, antithyroid drugs over 5 years with positive TRAb. RNA from PBMCs was the source of the TCR library. Relying on iRepertoire HTBI primers and Arm-PCR of CDR3 regions, the team built TCR beta libraries. Each CDR3 protein is one row after TCRdb ran MiXCR on the multiplex PCR reads. This table has approximately 500,000 distinct CDR3 sequences, roughly 21% appearing once. The sample here was peripheral blood mononuclear cells (PBMCs), taken when the disease was refractory, from a patient treated with antithyroid drugs. The receptors derive from a female donor with Graves disease.

Many counts were recorded for this clonotype. The CDR3 coding sequence is TGCAGCGTCAACAGGGGAAAGGGGACTGAAGCTTTCTTT. It codes for CSVNRGKGTEAFF. This chain joins TRBV29-1 and TRBJ1-1; TRBD1 matches 7 bases. This CDR3 spans 13 amino acids. In germline, CDR1 is SQVTM, CDR2 ANQGSEA. Trimming removed 6 bases from V and 5 bases from J; junction bases left unmatched: 9.

This clonotype has a count of ten or more. The V gene is TRBV12-3 or TRBV12-4, the J gene TRBJ1-5; D unresolved. There are 15 residues in the CDR3. The V and J ends lost 2 bases and 4 bases respectively, with 12 bases between them. CDR3: CASSLSGQVNQPQHF. The CDR3 bases are TGTGCCAGCAGTTTATCTGGTCAGGTGAATCAGCCCCAGCATTTT.